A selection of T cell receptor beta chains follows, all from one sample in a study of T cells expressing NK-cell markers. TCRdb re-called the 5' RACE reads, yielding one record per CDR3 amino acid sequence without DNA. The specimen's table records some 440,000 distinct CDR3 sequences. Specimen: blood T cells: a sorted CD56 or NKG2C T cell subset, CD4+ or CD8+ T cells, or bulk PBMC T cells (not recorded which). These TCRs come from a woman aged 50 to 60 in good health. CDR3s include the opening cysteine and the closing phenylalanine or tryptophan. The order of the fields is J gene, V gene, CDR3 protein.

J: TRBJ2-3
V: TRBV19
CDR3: CASSPGGAGKAQYF

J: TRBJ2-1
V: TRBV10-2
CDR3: CASSDPTGGYEQFF

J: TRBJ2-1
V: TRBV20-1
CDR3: CSAKGLTLRNEQFF

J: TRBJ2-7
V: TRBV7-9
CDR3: CASSLSSGAGYEQYF

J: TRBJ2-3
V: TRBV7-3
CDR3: CASASSGILTDTQYF

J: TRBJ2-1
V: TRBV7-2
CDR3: CASSSPTKQFF

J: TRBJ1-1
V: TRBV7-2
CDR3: CASSLVSGTGSLGAFF

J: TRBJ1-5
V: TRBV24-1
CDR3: CATHLGLNQPQHF

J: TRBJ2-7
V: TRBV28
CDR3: CASSSPQQGQPLF

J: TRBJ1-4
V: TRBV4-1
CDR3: CASSQAFGSATNEKLFF

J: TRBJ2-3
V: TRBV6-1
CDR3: CASSDRSSSTDTQYF

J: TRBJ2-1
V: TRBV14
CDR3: CASSQVPTGEQFF

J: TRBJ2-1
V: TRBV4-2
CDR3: CASSLRGERYNEQFF

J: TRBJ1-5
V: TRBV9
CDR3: CASSVDGRGNQPQHF

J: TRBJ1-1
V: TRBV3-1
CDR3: CASSHPAETNTEAFF

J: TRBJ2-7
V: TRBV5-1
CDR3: CASSLEVGAGGRMRQYF

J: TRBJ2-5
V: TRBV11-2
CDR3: CASSLIGTSGRPGETQYF

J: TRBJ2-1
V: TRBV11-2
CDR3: CASSAGLASRDEQFF

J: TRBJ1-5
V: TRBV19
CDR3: CASSDRDFQPQHF

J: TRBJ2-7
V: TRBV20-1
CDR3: CSAIRQGDGGLQYF

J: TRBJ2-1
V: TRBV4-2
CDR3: CASSQGGYNEQFF

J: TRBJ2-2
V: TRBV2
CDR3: CASSPTASQSGELFF

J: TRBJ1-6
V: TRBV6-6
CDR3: CASSPTGLLSSPLHF

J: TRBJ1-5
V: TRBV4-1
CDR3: CASSARENQPQHF

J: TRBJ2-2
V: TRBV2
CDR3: CASSEERGGLNTGELFF

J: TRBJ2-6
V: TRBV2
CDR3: CASRFRGPSGANVLTF

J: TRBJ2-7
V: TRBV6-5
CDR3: CASSPSHNTPVQYF

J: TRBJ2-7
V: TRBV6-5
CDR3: CASSKGQRANSYEQYF

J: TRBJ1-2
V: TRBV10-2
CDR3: CASSVLGGGHGYTF

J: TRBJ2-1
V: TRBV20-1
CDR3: CSAPLGNEQFF

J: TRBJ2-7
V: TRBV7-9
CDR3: CASSLALGRVIEQYF

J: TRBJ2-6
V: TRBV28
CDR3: CASSKAGQGANVLTF

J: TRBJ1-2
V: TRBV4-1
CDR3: CASSQAGTPNGYTF

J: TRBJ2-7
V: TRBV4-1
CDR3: CASSQESGYEQYF

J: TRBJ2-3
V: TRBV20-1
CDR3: CSALRTSGGPDTQYF

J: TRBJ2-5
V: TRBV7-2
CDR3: CASSFQGEETQYF

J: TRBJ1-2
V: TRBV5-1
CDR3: CASSFRQTGDGYTF

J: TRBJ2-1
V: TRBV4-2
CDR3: CASSQDWNEQFF

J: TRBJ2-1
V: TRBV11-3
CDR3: CASSREGEPLEQFF

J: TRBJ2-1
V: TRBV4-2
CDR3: CASSGRLAGGPINEQFF

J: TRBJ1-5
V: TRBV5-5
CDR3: CASQRVNQPQHF

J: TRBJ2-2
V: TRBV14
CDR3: CASSGGRQTGELFF

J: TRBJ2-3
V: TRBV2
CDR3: CASSLNPGRTDTQYF

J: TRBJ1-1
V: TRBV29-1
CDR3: CSVTPRPGWDTEAFF

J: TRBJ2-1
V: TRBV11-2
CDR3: CASRTSSGEQFF

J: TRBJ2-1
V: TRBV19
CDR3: CASSMEGGLARPRLQFF

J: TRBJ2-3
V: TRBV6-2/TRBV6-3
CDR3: CASSYLLAPVDTQYF

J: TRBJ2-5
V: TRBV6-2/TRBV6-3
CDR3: CASRLAGVLKTQYF

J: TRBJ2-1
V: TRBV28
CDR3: CASSAGGKQFF

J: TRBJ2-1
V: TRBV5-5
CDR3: CASSFGTSGNEQFF

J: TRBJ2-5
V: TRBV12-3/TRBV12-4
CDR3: CASSLVPRQETQYF

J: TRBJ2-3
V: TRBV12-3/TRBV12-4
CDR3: CASTHGTSVADTQYF

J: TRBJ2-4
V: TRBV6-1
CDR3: CASSEMGTLAKNIQYF

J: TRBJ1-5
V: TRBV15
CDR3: CATSRDLAADQPQHF

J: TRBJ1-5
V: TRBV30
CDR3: CAWSRDREQPQHF

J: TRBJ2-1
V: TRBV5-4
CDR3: CASSLSHEQFF